The rows below give T cell receptor beta chains drawn from one sample of a study of technical replicates of blood from a few donors. TCRdb keeps only in-frame clones here, not all; method: immunoSEQ multiplex PCR. The table records 80,000 to 95,000 clones, 94% of them present only once. The sample was T cells isolated from PBMCs. These receptors all come from a human donor in good health. CDR3s include the opening cysteine and the closing phenylalanine or tryptophan. Each record gives: CDR3 protein, CDR3 DNA, D gene, J gene, clone size, CDR3 length, V gene. D genes are given only for firm matches. Size values are once, few and many counts, or a class for expanded clones, and some rows have none.

cdr3_aa: CASSVQGARIGELFF; cdr3_nt: TGTGCCAGTAGTGTACAGGGGGCAAGGATCGGGGAGCTGTTTTTT; d_call: TRBD1; j_call: TRBJ2-2; clone_size: NA; cdr3_length: 15; v_call: TRBV19
cdr3_aa: CASRKDRYTDTQYF; cdr3_nt: TGTGCCAGCAGAAAAGACAGATACACAGATACGCAGTATTTT; d_call: NA; j_call: TRBJ2-3; clone_size: NA; cdr3_length: 14; v_call: TRBV2
cdr3_aa: CASSSLQAYPGGNTIYF; cdr3_nt: TGTGCCAGCAGCTCCCTCCAGGCATACCCAGGTGGAAACACCATATATTTT; d_call: NA; j_call: TRBJ1-3; clone_size: NA; cdr3_length: 17; v_call: TRBV7-9
cdr3_aa: CSVTSGQGSQPQHF; cdr3_nt: TGCAGCGTTACTTCCGGGCAGGGATCTCAGCCCCAGCATTTT; d_call: NA; j_call: TRBJ1-5; clone_size: NA; cdr3_length: 14; v_call: TRBV29-1
cdr3_aa: CASSEWGGASGRFDEQYF; cdr3_nt: TGTGCCAGCAGTGAATGGGGCGGGGCTAGCGGGAGGTTTGACGAGCAGTACTTC; d_call: TRBD2; j_call: TRBJ2-7; clone_size: NA; cdr3_length: 18; v_call: TRBV2
cdr3_aa: CASSPLGQQGGYGYTF; cdr3_nt: TGCGCCAGCAGCCCCTTGGGACAACAGGGTGGCTATGGCTACACCTTC; d_call: NA; j_call: TRBJ1-2; clone_size: once; cdr3_length: 16; v_call: TRBV4-1
cdr3_aa: CASKWDRVLGANVLTF; cdr3_nt: TGTGCCAGCAAATGGGACAGGGTCCTTGGGGCCAACGTCCTGACTTTC; d_call: TRBD1; j_call: TRBJ2-6; clone_size: NA; cdr3_length: 16; v_call: TRBV2
cdr3_aa: CASSASRGLRNEQFF; cdr3_nt: TGTGCCAGCTCAGCCTCCAGGGGATTGCGTAATGAGCAGTTCTTC; d_call: NA; j_call: TRBJ2-1; clone_size: NA; cdr3_length: 15; v_call: TRBV6-5
cdr3_aa: CASSSLKGERVGTDTQYF; cdr3_nt: TGTGCCAGCAGTTCCTTAAAGGGGGAAAGGGTGGGCACAGATACGCAGTATTTT; d_call: NA; j_call: TRBJ2-3; clone_size: NA; cdr3_length: 18; v_call: TRBV28
cdr3_aa: CASSGGTGVGANVLTF; cdr3_nt: TGTGCCAGCAGTGGGGGGACAGGGGTTGGGGCCAACGTCCTGACTTTC; d_call: TRBD1; j_call: TRBJ2-6; clone_size: NA; cdr3_length: 16; v_call: TRBV2
cdr3_aa: CASSGRGSSYNEQFF; cdr3_nt: TGTGCCAGCAGCGGGCGGGGGTCCTCCTACAATGAGCAGTTCTTC; d_call: TRBD2; j_call: TRBJ2-1; clone_size: NA; cdr3_length: 15; v_call: TRBV9
cdr3_aa: CASSEWGPGSGEQYF; cdr3_nt: TGCGCCAGCAGTGAGTGGGGGCCAGGATCTGGCGAGCAGTACTTC; d_call: NA; j_call: TRBJ2-7; clone_size: NA; cdr3_length: 15; v_call: TRBV10-1
cdr3_aa: CASSISQILFGQTYGYTF; cdr3_nt: TGTGCCAGTAGTATATCCCAAATATTGTTCGGACAGACTTATGGCTACACCTTC; d_call: NA; j_call: TRBJ1-2; clone_size: NA; cdr3_length: 18; v_call: TRBV19
cdr3_aa: CASSLTGGRYEQYF; cdr3_nt: TGTGCCAGCAGTTTAACGGGGGGTCGATACGAGCAGTACTTC; d_call: TRBD2; j_call: TRBJ2-7; clone_size: NA; cdr3_length: 14; v_call: TRBV28
cdr3_aa: CASSDVLRELVHEQYF; cdr3_nt: TGCGCCAGCAGCGATGTGCTGCGGGAGCTCGTCCACGAGCAGTACTTC; d_call: TRBD2; j_call: TRBJ2-7; clone_size: NA; cdr3_length: 16; v_call: TRBV10-2
cdr3_aa: CASSYLQGSNEKLFF; cdr3_nt: TGCGCCAGCAGCTACCTACAGGGATCTAATGAAAAACTGTTTTTT; d_call: NA; j_call: TRBJ1-4; clone_size: NA; cdr3_length: 15; v_call: TRBV5-1
cdr3_aa: CASSYSGGRAYEQYF; cdr3_nt: TGTGCCAGCAGTTACTCCGGCGGGAGGGCCTACGAGCAGTACTTC; d_call: TRBD2; j_call: TRBJ2-7; clone_size: NA; cdr3_length: 15; v_call: TRBV6-5
cdr3_aa: CASSRQGQGAHNEQFF; cdr3_nt: TGTGCCAGCAGCCGCCAAGGACAGGGGGCGCACAATGAGCAGTTCTTC; d_call: TRBD1; j_call: TRBJ2-1; clone_size: NA; cdr3_length: 16; v_call: TRBV7-6
cdr3_aa: CSVERGWGTGELFF; cdr3_nt: TGCAGCGTTGAAAGGGGTTGGGGCACCGGGGAGCTGTTTTTT; d_call: NA; j_call: TRBJ2-2; clone_size: NA; cdr3_length: 14; v_call: TRBV29-1
cdr3_aa: CASSYRDRHTDTQYF; cdr3_nt: TGTGCCAGCAGTTACCGGGACAGGCACACAGATACGCAGTATTTT; d_call: TRBD1; j_call: TRBJ2-3; clone_size: NA; cdr3_length: 15; v_call: TRBV6-6
cdr3_aa: CASSIGTSGGAGETQYF; cdr3_nt: TGTGCCAGCAGCATAGGGACTAGCGGGGGGGCCGGAGAGACCCAGTACTTC; d_call: TRBD2; j_call: TRBJ2-5; clone_size: once; cdr3_length: 17; v_call: TRBV7-9
cdr3_aa: CASSPTGSQPQHF; cdr3_nt: TGTGCCAGCAGCCCGACAGGGTCTCAGCCCCAGCATTTT; d_call: TRBD1; j_call: TRBJ1-5; clone_size: once; cdr3_length: 13; v_call: TRBV11-3
cdr3_aa: CATSSYPTSGTDTQYF; cdr3_nt: TGTGCCACCAGCAGTTATCCGACTAGCGGCACAGATACGCAGTATTTT; d_call: TRBD2; j_call: TRBJ2-3; clone_size: NA; cdr3_length: 16; v_call: TRBV15
cdr3_aa: CASSASGQGKRNTGELFF; cdr3_nt: TGTGCCAGCAGCGCCTCGGGACAGGGGAAAAGGAACACCGGGGAGCTGTTTTTT; d_call: TRBD1; j_call: TRBJ2-2; clone_size: NA; cdr3_length: 18; v_call: TRBV27
cdr3_aa: CASRATGGPSTDTQYF; cdr3_nt: TGTGCCAGCCGTGCCACAGGGGGACCTAGCACAGATACGCAGTATTTT; d_call: TRBD1; j_call: TRBJ2-3; clone_size: NA; cdr3_length: 16; v_call: TRBV9
cdr3_aa: CASSLASTGPHEQYF; cdr3_nt: TGTGCCAGCAGCTTAGCATCAACAGGGCCCCACGAGCAGTACTTC; d_call: NA; j_call: TRBJ2-7; clone_size: once; cdr3_length: 15; v_call: TRBV7-6
cdr3_aa: CASSFQGPLRDGYTF; cdr3_nt: TGTGCCAGCAGCTTCCAGGGGCCCCTTCGAGATGGCTACACCTTC; d_call: NA; j_call: TRBJ1-2; clone_size: NA; cdr3_length: 15; v_call: TRBV7-9
cdr3_aa: CASSLEGLMVAKNIQYF; cdr3_nt: TGCGCCAGCAGCTTGGAGGGACTAATGGTAGCCAAAAACATTCAGTACTTC; d_call: TRBD2; j_call: TRBJ2-4; clone_size: NA; cdr3_length: 17; v_call: TRBV5-1
cdr3_aa: CASSYTDRGETQYF; cdr3_nt: TGTGCCAGCAGTTACACAGACAGGGGAGAGACCCAGTACTTC; d_call: TRBD1; j_call: TRBJ2-5; clone_size: NA; cdr3_length: 14; v_call: TRBV2
cdr3_aa: CASSLSSARGIGQPQHF; cdr3_nt: TGTGCCAGCAGTTTATCCTCAGCCAGGGGGATAGGACAGCCCCAGCATTTT; d_call: TRBD1; j_call: TRBJ1-5; clone_size: NA; cdr3_length: 17; v_call: TRBV27
cdr3_aa: CASSPSSETQYF; cdr3_nt: TGTGCCAGCAGCCCTTCAAGCGAGACCCAGTACTTC; d_call: NA; j_call: TRBJ2-5; clone_size: NA; cdr3_length: 12; v_call: TRBV14
cdr3_aa: CASSMRQGRGTEAFF; cdr3_nt: TGCGCCAGCAGCATGCGACAGGGAAGGGGCACTGAAGCTTTCTTT; d_call: TRBD1; j_call: TRBJ1-1; clone_size: NA; cdr3_length: 15; v_call: TRBV5-1